This T cell receptor beta chain derives from a study of cytomegalovirus exposure and HLA in healthy donors. A multiplex PCR was run with 60 Vbeta primers and 13 Jbeta primers. The repertoire was sequenced with immunoSEQ multiplex PCR; TCRdb's copy has only in-frame clones and lacks some. The sample includes more than 95,000 clones, about 78% of them seen just once. Concerning this clone: Its antigen is still unknown.

V lost 10 bases and J 0 bases, leaving 14 bases between the germline ends. The CDR3 has 13 amino acids. CDR1 and CDR2 from the germline V gene are SGHNT and YYREEE (reference sequence). The study, taken as a whole, reports: In a later analysis, HLA-associated TCR beta chains were more clonally expanded than equally common others. The analysis excluded some indistinguishable V segments, including TRBV6-2 and TRBV6-3. The classifier was said to identify cytomegalovirus status with high specificity and sensitivity. In a later analysis, a genetic analysis reported fewer productive-TCR N-insertions in an Asian-associated ancestry cluster than the cohort average.

Sequencing input: PBMCs. The source is a female donor in good health and CMV-seronegative. This chain uses TRBV5-4 with TRBJ2-7; tentatively, D is TRBD2 (6 bases). DNA for the CDR3: TGTGCCTTAGGACGGGGGAGCTCCTACGAGCAGTACTTC. This translates into CALGRGSSYEQYF.